This paragraph covers one T cell receptor beta chain sequence. Combining iRepertoire HTBI primers with Arm-PCR of CDR3 regions, the authors built TCR beta libraries. TCRdb fed the multiplex PCR reads into MiXCR, producing one record per CDR3 protein. Found here are around 480,000 distinct CDR3 sequences, 15% to 20% of them singletons; the top ten hold 10% to 15%. Stated time point: newly diagnosed GD, antithyroid drugs for less than 3 months. PBMC RNA was the source of the TCR library. The sample originates from a study of regulatory T cells in long-lasting Graves disease. After removal of 3 bases from V and 9 bases from J, the junction contained 11 bases not matched to a gene. Germline V gene data show CDR1 as MDHEN and CDR2 as SYDVKM. CDR3 length equals 15 residues. These data also formed part of another study, on T cells in Graves' hyperthyroidism and ophthalmopathy. Per that study: The blood repertoire included most of the expanded thyroid clonotypes above 0.001.

The J gene is TRBJ2-3, the V gene TRBV28; 8 bases are a match to TRBD2. Sequenced here: peripheral blood mononuclear cells (PBMCs), sampled at new diagnosis, from a patient treated with antithyroid drugs. The receptor comes from a man in his forties with Graves disease. The CDR3 sequence is CASSFGGGRRQTQYF. CDR3 in DNA: TGTGCCAGCAGTTTTGGTGGCGGGAGGCGCCAAACGCAGTATTTT.